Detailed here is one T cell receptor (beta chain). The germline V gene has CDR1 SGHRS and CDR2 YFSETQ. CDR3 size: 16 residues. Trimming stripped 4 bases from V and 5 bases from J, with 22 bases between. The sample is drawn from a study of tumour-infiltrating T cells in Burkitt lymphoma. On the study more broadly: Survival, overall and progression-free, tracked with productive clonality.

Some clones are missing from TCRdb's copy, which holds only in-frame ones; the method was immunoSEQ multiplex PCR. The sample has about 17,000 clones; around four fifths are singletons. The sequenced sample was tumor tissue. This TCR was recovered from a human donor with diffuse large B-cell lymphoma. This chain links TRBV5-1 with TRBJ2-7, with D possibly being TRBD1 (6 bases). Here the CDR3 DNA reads TGCGCCAGCAGCACCGGGACACCACAGTTGGGTCACGAGCAGTACTTC. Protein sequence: CASSTGTPQLGHEQYF. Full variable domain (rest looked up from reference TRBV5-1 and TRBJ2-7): KAGVTQTPRYLIKTRGQQVTLSCSPISGHRSVSWYQQTPGQGLQFLFEYFSETQRNKGNFPGRFSGRQFSNSRSEMNVSTLELGDSALYLCASSTGTPQLGHEQYFGPGTRLTVT.